The 16 T cell receptor beta chains below come from one sample, sequenced in a study of cytomegalovirus exposure and HLA in healthy donors. The primer mix had 60 Vbeta and 13 Jbeta primers. TCRdb's table, derived via immunoSEQ multiplex PCR, lists solely in-frame clones and lacks some. The sample holds over 30,000 clones, about 63% seen once. The sample comprised PBMCs. These receptors were collected from a man in his forties or fifties in good health and CMV-seropositive.

V is TRBV14 and J is TRBJ1-2, with D tentatively TRBD1 (5 bases). CDR3 size: 15 residues. Trimming took 1 base from V and 2 from J, leaving 11 bases between them. CDR1 and CDR2 (germline): SGHDN, FVKESK. CDR3: CASSQAREGNYGYTF. The CDR3 DNA sequence: TGTGCCAGCAGCCAAGCCAGGGAAGGGAACTATGGCTACACCTTC.

The gene calls are TRBV2 and TRBJ1-1; the D is unclear. CDR1 SNHLY and CDR2 FYNNEI come from the germline V gene. The CDR3 sequence is 13 residues long. V was clipped by 8 bases and J by 0 bases, with 10 bases between them. The CDR3 region is CASRPEVNTEAFF. In DNA form, the CDR3 reads TGTGCCAGCCGGCCTGAGGTGAACACTGAAGCTTTCTTT.

V and J are TRBV30 and TRBJ1-4; 8 nucleotides align to TRBD1. CDR3 size: 15 residues. Per the germline V gene, CDR1 is GTSNPN and CDR2 is SVGIG (reference sequence). Trimming removed 3 bases from V and 8 bases from J; junction bases left unmatched: 11. The CDR3 bases are TGTGCCTGGAGCGGTACCTACAGGGGGGCGGAAAAACTGTTTTTT. It encodes CAWSGTYRGAEKLFF.

The rearrangement links TRBV9 to TRBJ1-4, with TRBD1 identical over 7 bases. Germline V gene data show CDR1 as SGDLS and CDR2 as YYNGEE. The CDR3 is 14 amino acids. Trimming took 6 bases from V and 8 from J; bases not matched to a gene: 10. The chain's CDR3 is CASNPQGEREKLFF. The CDR3 nucleotides are TGTGCCAGCAACCCTCAGGGGGAGAGGGAAAAACTGTTTTTT.

The genes are TRBV5-1 and TRBJ2-7, with 11 bases lining up with TRBD1. The V and J ends lost 3 bases and 3 bases, in that order; junction bases with no gene match: 5. The CDR3 consists of 15 residues. The V gene's germline CDR1 is SGHRS and CDR2 YFSETQ. The DNA for the CDR3 is TGCGCCAGCAGCTCCGGGACAGGGGGATTCTACGAGCAGTACTTC. It yields the protein CASSSGTGGFYEQYF.

The chain couples TRBV29-1 to TRBJ2-1; 9 bases agree with TRBD1. The CDR3 consists of 12 residues. Germline V gene lookup returns CDR1 SQVTM and CDR2 ANQGSEA. The V segment lost 7 bases and the J segment 7 bases; nucleotides outside the gene matches: 5. The CDR3, as DNA: TGCAGCGGGGACAGGGTCTTGAATGAGCAGTTCTTC. Protein: CSGDRVLNEQFF.

J is TRBJ1-5 and V is TRBV7-9; the match to TRBD1 covers 8 bases. Germline CDR1 reads SEHNR; CDR2 reads FQNEAQ (reference sequence). This CDR3 has 14 residues. After removal of 4 bases from V and 4 bases from J, the junction contained 3 bases not matched to a gene. In nucleotides, the CDR3 is TGTGCCAGCAGCTCCGGACAGGGTAATCAGCCCCAGCATTTT. Translated, it gives CASSSGQGNQPQHF.

The chain joins TRBV6-5 to TRBJ2-5; tentative D call: TRBD1 (6 bases). The CDR3 runs to 13 residues. Germline CDR1 is MNHEY and CDR2 is SVGAGI. Deletions cut 8 bases from V and 0 bases from J, with 10 bases between. Written as DNA, the CDR3 is TGTGCCAGCGGTAGGGGGTACCAAGAGACCCAGTACTTC. Its protein product is CASGRGYQETQYF.

The CDR3 protein is CASSYSGQGEETQYF. DNA of the CDR3: TGTGCCAGCAGTTACTCCGGACAGGGGGAAGAGACCCAGTACTTC. The chain carries TRBV6-5 and TRBJ2-5; 10 bases map to TRBD1. V lost 0 bases to trimming and J lost 3 bases; unmatched junction nucleotides: 1. The germline gives CDR1 MNHEY, CDR2 SVGAGI. CDR3 length: 15 amino acids.

This clone occurred a few times. The chain employs TRBV9 and TRBJ2-3; D is possibly TRBD1 (6 bases). The V and J ends lost 0 bases and 3 bases respectively, with 14 bases between them. This CDR3 is 16 amino acids long. CDR1 and CDR2 from the germline V gene are SGDLS and YYNGEE. The CDR3 reads CASSVGKAGATDTQYF. CDR3 in DNA: TGTGCCAGCAGCGTAGGAAAGGCAGGGGCAACAGATACGCAGTATTTT.

The rearrangement uses TRBV9 and TRBJ1-2; TRBD1 is a possible D gene (6 bases). The CDR3 contains 15 residues. Trimming cost V 3 bases and J 7 bases, with 19 bases left between them. Germline-derived CDR1 and CDR2 are SGDLS and YYNGEE. CDR3 in amino acids: CASSEGSGGASGYTF. CDR3 bases: TGTGCCAGCAGCGAGGGGAGTGGGGGGGCCTCTGGCTACACCTTC.

The chain links TRBV30 to TRBJ1-2, with TRBD1 identical over 7 bases. The CDR3 spans 13 residues. V was pared by 3 bases and J by 8 bases, with 9 bases of the junction left unmatched. Germline values: CDR1 GTSNPN, CDR2 SVGIG (reference sequence). The CDR3 protein is CAWRNKGGGGYTF. The CDR3, as DNA: TGTGCCTGGAGGAATAAAGGGGGCGGCGGCTACACCTTC.

The chain has TRBV27 and TRBJ2-7; TRBD1 agrees at 7 bases. CDR3 length equals 15 residues. V shed 2 bases, J shed 2 bases, and the junction held 6 bases outside the gene matches. Germline V lookup: CDR1 MNHEY, CDR2 SMNVEV (reference sequence). The CDR3 reads CASSLNGDSAYEQYF. The CDR3 DNA follows: TGTGCCAGCAGTTTAAACGGGGACAGCGCCTACGAGCAGTACTTC.

There are a few counts of this clone. This chain connects TRBV5-1 to TRBJ1-2; 7 nucleotides align to TRBD1. The CDR3 loop spans 15 amino acids. Germline CDR1 SGHRS, CDR2 YFSETQ. Losses at the gene ends were 4 bases for V and 4 bases for J; bases not matched to a gene: 10. This chain's CDR3 is CASSAQTGDGYGYTF. In nucleotides, the CDR3 is TGCGCCAGCAGCGCGCAAACAGGGGATGGCTATGGCTACACCTTC.

The chain employs TRBV30 and TRBJ1-3; D not resolved. This CDR3 is 13 amino acids long. Germline V gives CDR1 GTSNPN, CDR2 SVGIG (reference sequence). The V and J ends lost 3 bases and 4 bases respectively, with 10 bases between them. The CDR3 DNA sequence: TGTGCCTGGAGCCGGGAATTCGGAAACACCATATATTTT. This gives the protein CAWSREFGNTIYF.

V usage is TRBV30 and J usage is TRBJ1-1; D call uncertain. V was pared by 3 bases and J by 11 bases, with 25 bases between. Per the germline V gene, CDR1 is GTSNPN and CDR2 is SVGIG (reference sequence). The CDR3 contains 15 residues. CDR3 loop: CAWSDHGTLRGAAFF. CDR3 sequence (DNA): TGTGCCTGGAGCGACCACGGCACTTTGCGGGGAGCGGCTTTCTTT.